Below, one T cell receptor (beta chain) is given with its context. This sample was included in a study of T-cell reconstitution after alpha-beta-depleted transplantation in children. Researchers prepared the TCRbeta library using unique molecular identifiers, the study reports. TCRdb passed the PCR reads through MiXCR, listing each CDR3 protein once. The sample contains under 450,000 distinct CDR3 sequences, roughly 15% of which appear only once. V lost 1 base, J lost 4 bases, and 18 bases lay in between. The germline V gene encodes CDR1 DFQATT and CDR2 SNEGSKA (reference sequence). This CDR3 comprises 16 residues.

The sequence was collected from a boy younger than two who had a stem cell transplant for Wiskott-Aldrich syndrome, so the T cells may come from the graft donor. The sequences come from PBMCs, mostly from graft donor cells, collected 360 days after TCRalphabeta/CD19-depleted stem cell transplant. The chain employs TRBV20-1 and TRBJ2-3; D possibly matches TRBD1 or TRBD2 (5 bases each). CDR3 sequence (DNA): TGCAGTGCTAGAGTTACCGGGACGAATTTGGCAGATACGCAGTATTTT. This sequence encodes CSARVTGTNLADTQYF.